Listed here are 6 T cell receptor beta chains from one sample, sequenced in a study of shared clonotypes between healthy human individuals. Sequencing used immunoSEQ multiplex PCR; TCRdb keeps in-frame clones, though not all of them. This sample has hundreds of thousands of clones; about 95% occur once, and the top ten carry about 0.11%. Cells designated naive CD8 were CD45RO-negative and were positively selected for CCR7, with terminally differentiated effector memory CD45RA+ cells excluded. Sequencing was done on a sample of naive CD8+ T cells sorted from blood. These receptors all stem from a woman in her 30s in good health.

The rearrangement joins TRBV28 to TRBJ1-1; no firm D call. Looked up from germline, CDR1 is MDHEN and CDR2 is SYDVKM. Trimming stripped 3 bases from V and 5 bases from J, with 13 bases between. This CDR3 region has 14 residues. The chain's CDR3 is CASSFPFLGTEAFF. The CDR3 region has the DNA TGTGCCAGCAGTTTCCCCTTCTTGGGAACTGAAGCTTTCTTT.

V is TRBV7-6 and J is TRBJ2-3, with D perhaps matching TRBD1 (5 bases). The germline CDR1 and CDR2 sequences are SGHVS and FNYEAQ. CDR3 length: 16 residues. Trimming shortened V by 4 bases and J by 6 bases, and 20 bases separated the two germline ends. The CDR3 reads CASSYGAGAAGDTQYF. Written as DNA, the CDR3 is TGTGCCAGCAGCTATGGCGCTGGGGCCGCCGGGGATACGCAGTATTTT. Full variable domain (missing parts from reference TRBV7-6 and TRBJ2-3): GAGVSQSPRYKVTKRGQDVALRCDPISGHVSLYWYRQALGQGPEFLTYFNYEAQQDKSGLPNDRFSAERPEGSISTLTIQRTEQRDSAMYRCASSYGAGAAGDTQYFGPGTRLTVL.

The chain employs TRBV6-4 and TRBJ2-6; D ambiguous. CDR1 and CDR2 from the germline V gene are MRHNA and SNTAGT. Trimming took off 3 bases at V and 0 bases at J, with 6 bases between the two ends. This CDR3 comprises 15 residues. CDR3 sequence reads: CASSEYHSGANVLTF. The CDR3, as DNA: TGTGCCAGCAGTGAATACCACTCTGGGGCCAACGTCCTGACTTTC.

This clone has just one count. The chain is built from TRBV28 and TRBJ2-5; a weak D match, TRBD1 (6 bases). The CDR3 loop spans 14 amino acids. The germline V gene has CDR1 MDHEN and CDR2 SYDVKM. V was clipped by 4 bases and J by 2 bases, with 11 bases between them. CDR3 nucleotide sequence: TGTGCCAGCAGTTCTACAGGGTTTCAAGAGACCCAGTACTTC. Amino acids: CASSSTGFQETQYF.

The chain recombines TRBV9 with TRBJ2-3, with D perhaps matching TRBD2 (6 bases). The V and J ends lost 2 bases and 0 bases respectively, with 10 bases between them. Germline lookup yields CDR1 SGDLS and CDR2 YYNGEE. CDR3 length: 15 residues. The CDR3 coding sequence is TGTGCCAGCAGCGTGAGCGGGCCGAGCACAGATACGCAGTATTTT. It is translated as CASSVSGPSTDTQYF.

The chain has TRBV7-8 and TRBJ1-2; TRBD1 matches 7 bases. V dropped 1 base and J dropped 4; count of bases not matched to a gene: 9. The germline gives CDR1 SGHVS, CDR2 FQNEAQ. The CDR3 sequence is 16 residues long. CDR3 in amino acids: CASSLGEAGQLYGYTF. CDR3 sequence (DNA): TGTGCCAGCAGCTTAGGGGAAGCGGGACAGCTCTATGGCTACACCTTC. Supplemented by reference TRBV7-8 and TRBJ1-2, the full variable domain reads GAGVSQSPRYKVAKRGQDVALRCDPISGHVSLFWYQQALGQGPEFLTYFQNEAQLDKSGLPSDRFFAERPEGSVSTLKIQRTQQEDSAVYLCASSLGEAGQLYGYTFGSGTRLTVV.